The 11 T cell receptor beta chains below come from one sample, sequenced in a study of blood T cells in healthy people across ages. Alongside a J-beta primer mix, a sample-barcoded 5' primer served in a second PCR lasting roughly 7 to 11 cycles. TCRdb recomputed calls from the 5' RACE reads with MiXCR, one row per CDR3 protein. The table shows approximately 290,000 distinct CDR3 sequences, with roughly a quarter occurring only once. The sample consisted of blood. These receptors were obtained from a woman aged 70-85 years in good health.

CDR3 in DNA: TGTGCCAGCAGCTTAGTCTGGGGCTCCGGTGAGCAGTTCTTC. The encoded protein is CASSLVWGSGEQFF. The rearrangement joins TRBV7-2 to TRBJ2-1; weak D call: TRBD1 (5 bases). Deletions cut 1 base from V and 9 bases from J, with 13 bases between. Germline CDR1 and CDR2: SGHTA and FQGNSA. The CDR3 loop spans 14 amino acids.

V is TRBV12-3 or TRBV12-4 and J is TRBJ1-5; 10 bases line up with TRBD1. V dropped 4 bases and J dropped 0; count of bases not matched to a gene: 9. There are 18 residues in the CDR3. The CDR3 DNA reads as TGTGCCAGCAGTTCGACAGGGGGCCCCCGGGATAGCAATCAGCCCCAGCATTTT. Its protein is CASSSTGGPRDSNQPQHF.

The chain recombines TRBV19 with TRBJ2-7, with a possible D match to TRBD1 (5 bases). The CDR3 covers 14 residues. V gave up 3 bases and J gave up 1 base, with 10 bases separating them. Germline V gene data show CDR1 as LNHDA and CDR2 as SQIVND (reference sequence). CDR3 nucleotide sequence: TGTGCCAGTAGTATCTACAGGCGTTCCTACGAGCAGTACTTC. Its translation is CASSIYRRSYEQYF.

V is TRBV29-1 and J is TRBJ2-3, with no clear D. This CDR3 contains 10 residues. Per the germline V gene, CDR1 is SQVTM and CDR2 is ANQGSEA. V was clipped by 6 bases and J by 1 base, with 2 bases between them. This CDR3 is CSVRTDTQYF. In DNA form, the CDR3 reads TGCAGCGTCCGCACAGATACGCAGTATTTT.

The gene calls are TRBV6-5 and TRBJ1-6; D not certain. The CDR3 consists of 15 residues. CDR1 is MNHEY and CDR2 is SVGAGI in the germline V gene. The V end lost 2 bases, the J end lost 5 bases, and 10 bases lay between the germline ends. The CDR3 spells CASSYGRRNNSPLHF. CDR3 coding DNA: TGTGCCAGCAGTTACGGCCGCAGGAATAATTCACCCCTCCACTTT.

There are a few counts of this clonotype. The V call is TRBV15, the J call TRBJ2-5; 7 bases map to TRBD1. The germline CDR1 and CDR2 sequences are LNHNV and YYDKDF (reference sequence). Trimming at V came to 2 bases and at J to 2 bases, leaving 8 bases not matched to a gene. The CDR3 runs 16 residues. The CDR3 DNA follows: TGTGCCACCAGCAGACCCCACGGGACAGCTCAAGAGACCCAGTACTTC. Its translation: CATSRPHGTAQETQYF.

This sequence joins TRBV4-1 and TRBJ2-6; D not resolved. Germline V lookup: CDR1 MGHRA, CDR2 YSYEKL. V lost 0 bases to trimming and J lost 3 bases, with 3 bases between them. The CDR3 covers 14 residues. The chain's CDR3 is CASSQDYGANVLTF. As DNA, the CDR3 is TGCGCCAGCAGCCAAGATTATGGGGCCAACGTCCTGACTTTC.

The chain joins TRBV4-3 to TRBJ2-1; 8 bases map to TRBD2. This CDR3 is built from 17 residues. J gave up 5 bases and V 0 bases, and 9 bases lay outside the gene matches. Germline CDR1 is LGHNA and CDR2 is YSLEER. The CDR3 region has the DNA TGCGCCAGCAGCCAAGAAGTCAAGCGGGAGTATCACAATGAGCAGTTCTTC. Protein product: CASSQEVKREYHNEQFF.

This clonotype came up many times. V gene TRBV12-3 or TRBV12-4 combines with J gene TRBJ1-3, with D hard to call. V was pared by 6 bases and J by 4 bases, with 19 bases between. The CDR3 has 16 residues. The CDR3 region is CASSPPQGRRGNTIYF. The CDR3 DNA follows: TGTGCCAGCAGCCCCCCCCAAGGGAGAAGAGGAAACACCATATATTTT.

The chain uses TRBV11-2 and TRBJ2-1; 9 bases agree with TRBD1. V gave up 7 bases and J gave up 4 bases; unmatched junction bases: 8. The germline V gene encodes CDR1 SGHAT and CDR2 FQNNGV. CDR3 length equals 15 residues. CDR3 in amino acids: CASTEGTGWYNEQFF. For the CDR3, the DNA is TGTGCCAGCACCGAAGGGACAGGGTGGTACAATGAGCAGTTCTTC.

This clonotype has a handful of counts. The CDR3 DNA is TGTGCCAGCAGCCTTCGGACCCGGCGGGTGGCTGAAGCTTTCTTT. Translation gives CASSLRTRRVAEAFF. V is TRBV9 and J is TRBJ1-1; D is uncertain. V was cut by 4 bases and J by 6 bases, with 19 bases left in between. Germline V lookup: CDR1 SGDLS, CDR2 YYNGEE. This CDR3 has 15 amino acids.